The present entry profiles one TCR beta chain with its context. Its antigen is still unknown. This specimen comes from a study of T cell responses to AZD1222 COVID-19 vaccine. Study-wide results and caveats: Clonal diversity was possibly underestimated, and the donors were mostly white British, with more females. The CD4 TCRs associated with vaccination extended across spike and predominated at 160-218 and 743-854. Epitopes outside B.1.351 and B.1.1.7 mutated regions reportedly drew nearly half of spike TCRs.

J was trimmed by 5 bases and V by 3 bases; bases with no gene match: 6. The CDR3 has 14 residues. CDR1 SGHTA and CDR2 FQGNSA come from the germline V gene. Measured with immunoSEQ multiplex PCR; TCRdb has only the in-frame clones, and not every one. The sample lists more than 85,000 clones; roughly 87% were seen once. The chain links TRBV7-2 to TRBJ2-5; 7 bases line up with TRBD1. The TCR originated in an adult in good health. Sequencing was performed on peripheral blood, taken on day 0 of AZD1222 vaccination. CDR3 in DNA: TGTGCCAGCAGCTTTAACAAGGGGGCCGAGACCCAGTACTTC. Its translation is CASSFNKGAETQYF.